The rows below give T cell receptor beta chains drawn from one sample of a study of human T cells and chemical hapten exposure. TCRdb analysed the RACE reads with MiXCR anew, one entry per CDR3 protein. The sample yields about 70,000 distinct CDR3 sequences, 5.5% to 7.5% seen once. Sequencing input: whole blood. The receptor source for this set is a female donor in good health. Some clones in this sample may be carry-over from other donors' samples. CDR3s include the opening cysteine and the closing phenylalanine or tryptophan. Each record gives: J gene, CDR3 length, V gene, clone size, D gene, CDR3 protein, CDR3 DNA. D genes are given only for firm matches. Rows may omit the clone size; those that give it use once, few, many or a size class.

>TRBJ1-2|14|TRBV6-6|few|-
CASTRRGESEGYTF
TGTGCCAGCACCCGAAGGGGAGAAAGCGAGGGCTACACCTTC
>TRBJ2-6|16|TRBV2|many|-
CASSPYLFSGANVLTF
TGTGCCAGCAGTCCTTACCTATTCTCTGGGGCCAACGTCCTGACTTTC
>TRBJ2-7|15|TRBV6-1|medium-sized|TRBD2
CASSERGAGSYEQYF
TGTGCCAGCAGTGAACGCGGAGCGGGGAGTTACGAGCAGTACTTC
>TRBJ2-5|13|TRBV2|many|TRBD1
CASKTGTEETQYF
TGTGCCAGCAAGACCGGGACAGAAGAGACCCAGTACTTC
>TRBJ1-1|11|TRBV12-3/TRBV12-4|-|-
CASSLYTEDFF
TGTGCCAGCAGTTTATACACTGAAGATTTCTTT
>TRBJ1-2|15|TRBV2|-|TRBD1
CASRPTTGGASGYTF
TGTGCCAGCAGGCCCACTACAGGGGGCGCGAGTGGCTACACCTTC
>TRBJ2-5|17|TRBV30|-|TRBD1
CAWSTGTGFTGRETQYF
TGTGCCTGGAGTACTGGGACAGGGTTTACGGGAAGGGAGACCCAGTACTTC
>TRBJ1-5|16|TRBV12-3/TRBV12-4|few|TRBD1
CASSRRDRGPNQPQHF
TGTGCCAGCAGTCGAAGGGACAGGGGGCCCAATCAGCCCCAGCATTTT
>TRBJ1-4|17|TRBV7-8|many|TRBD1
CASSTVPGQGQDEKLFF
TGTGCCAGCAGCACCGTCCCGGGACAGGGGCAGGATGAAAAACTGTTTTTT
>TRBJ2-1|13|TRBV20-1|many|TRBD1
CSARRTGSNEQFF
TGCAGTGCTAGACGGACAGGATCCAATGAGCAGTTCTTC
>TRBJ2-5|16|TRBV7-2|few|-
CASSFLMGGTQETQYF
TGTGCCAGCAGCTTTCTGATGGGTGGGACCCAAGAGACCCAGTACTTC
>TRBJ1-2|13|TRBV6-2/TRBV6-3|few|-
CASTNPPNYGYTF
TGTGCCAGCACCAACCCCCCCAACTATGGCTACACCTTC
>TRBJ2-3|16|TRBV3-1|many|TRBD2
CASSQVGLAGPDTQYF
TGTGCCAGCAGCCAAGTCGGACTAGCGGGACCAGATACGCAGTATTTT
>TRBJ1-1|14|TRBV5-1|-|TRBD1
CASSLDSTGGEAFF
TGCGCCAGCAGCTTGGATTCGACAGGGGGTGAAGCTTTCTTT
>TRBJ2-7|11|TRBV12-3/TRBV12-4|few|-
CASSFGYEQYF
TGTGCCAGCAGTTTTGGGTACGAGCAGTACTTC
>TRBJ2-3|15|TRBV20-1|many|-
CSARDMATSTDTQYF
TGCAGTGCTAGAGATATGGCTACTAGCACAGATACGCAGTATTTT
>TRBJ1-1|15|TRBV7-9|-|TRBD1
CASTQSLQGRTEAFF
TGTGCCAGCACCCAATCATTACAGGGGAGGACTGAAGCTTTCTTT
>TRBJ2-2|15|TRBV27|-|TRBD1
CASSRDRGIPGELFF
TGTGCCAGCAGTCGGGACAGGGGAATACCCGGGGAGCTGTTTTTT
>TRBJ2-3|13|TRBV12-3/TRBV12-4|many|-
CASSASMADTQYF
TGTGCCAGCAGTGCGAGTATGGCAGATACGCAGTATTTT
>TRBJ1-1|16|TRBV12-3/TRBV12-4|many|TRBD1
CASRPSDRGPNTEAFF
TGTGCCAGCAGACCCAGCGACAGGGGGCCGAACACTGAAGCTTTCTTT
>TRBJ1-2|13|TRBV9|many|TRBD1
CASSSRDSYGYTF
TGTGCCAGCAGCTCCCGGGACAGCTATGGCTACACCTTC
>TRBJ1-1|13|TRBV12-3/TRBV12-4|many|-
CASSFLRNTEAFF
TGTGCCAGCAGTTTTTTGAGGAACACTGAAGCTTTCTTT
>TRBJ1-1|13|TRBV7-2|-|-
CASSSKKGTEAFF
TGTGCCAGCAGCTCGAAAAAGGGGACTGAAGCTTTCTTT
>TRBJ2-1|15|TRBV20-1|-|-
CSARPRRARDNEQFF
TGCAGTGCTAGACCTCGGCGGGCGAGAGACAATGAGCAGTTCTTC
>TRBJ2-3|13|TRBV28|few|-
CASKDSGRDTQYF
TGTGCCAGTAAAGACAGCGGGCGGGATACGCAGTATTTT
>TRBJ2-3|18|TRBV11-3|many|TRBD2
CASSFSVLGLAGGDTQYF
TGTGCCAGCAGCTTTTCAGTGCTGGGACTAGCGGGAGGAGATACGCAGTATTTT
>TRBJ1-1|13|TRBV6-4|many|-
CASSERGTTEAFF
TGTGCCAGCAGTGAAAGGGGTACCACTGAAGCTTTCTTT
>TRBJ1-4|15|TRBV11-2|few|-
CASSLWSATNEKLFF
TGTGCCAGCAGCCTCTGGAGTGCAACTAATGAAAAACTGTTTTTT
>TRBJ2-4|16|TRBV27|-|-
CASSFRRFLAKNIQYF
TGTGCCAGCAGTTTCAGGAGATTTCTAGCCAAAAACATTCAGTACTTC
>TRBJ2-1|14|TRBV7-9|few|TRBD2
CASSLAREGNEQFF
TGTGCCAGCAGCTTAGCGAGGGAGGGCAATGAGCAGTTCTTC
>TRBJ1-1|14|TRBV5-5|few|TRBD1
CASSPYGTGTEAFF
TGTGCCAGCAGCCCCTACGGGACAGGCACTGAAGCTTTCTTT
>TRBJ2-3|14|TRBV20-1|-|-
CSAPSDYSTDTQYF
TGCAGTGCCCCCAGCGACTACAGCACAGATACGCAGTATTTT
>TRBJ1-1|15|TRBV28|few|-
CASSLLGGLNTEAFF
TGTGCCAGCAGCCTCTTGGGGGGCCTGAACACTGAAGCTTTCTTT
>TRBJ2-3|13|TRBV6-4|many|-
CASSVSPTDTQYF
TGTGCCAGCAGTGTTTCCCCAACAGATACGCAGTATTTT
>TRBJ2-6|19|TRBV2|many|TRBD2
CASRNQPTSGSAGANVLTF
TGTGCCAGCAGAAACCAGCCGACTAGCGGGAGTGCTGGGGCCAACGTCCTGACTTTC
>TRBJ2-1|14|TRBV5-1|-|-
CASSLASGNNEQFF
TGCGCCAGCAGCTTGGCCTCCGGAAACAATGAGCAGTTCTTC
>TRBJ1-4|11|TRBV9|many|-
CASSVNEKLFF
TGTGCCAGCAGCGTTAACGAAAAACTGTTTTTT
>TRBJ2-7|12|TRBV20-1|many|-
CSARSGVYEQYF
TGCAGTGCTAGGTCAGGGGTGTACGAGCAGTACTTC
>TRBJ2-7|17|TRBV25-1|-|TRBD2
CASSALTTSHRSLAQYF
TGTGCCAGCAGTGCCCTGACGACTAGCCACCGATCGTTGGCGCAGTACTTC
>TRBJ2-7|14|TRBV20-1|many|TRBD2
CSASPRLAGYEQYF
TGCAGTGCTTCCCCGAGACTAGCGGGCTACGAGCAGTACTTC
>TRBJ2-7|13|TRBV28|-|-
CASTSPVGYEQYF
TGTGCCAGCACCAGTCCAGTGGGTTACGAGCAGTACTTC
>TRBJ1-2|14|TRBV6-1|many|TRBD1
CASSINRGEHGYTF
TGTGCCAGCAGTATCAACAGGGGCGAGCATGGCTACACCTTC
>TRBJ2-6|17|TRBV7-9|many|-
CASSRGPELSGANVLTF
TGTGCCAGCAGTCGCGGACCAGAACTCTCTGGGGCCAACGTCCTGACTTTC
>TRBJ1-1|15|TRBV9|many|-
CASSALSGESTEAFF
TGTGCCAGCAGCGCTTTATCAGGGGAGAGCACTGAAGCTTTCTTT
>TRBJ2-3|15|TRBV25-1|few|-
CASSAAFSSTDTQYF
TGTGCCAGCAGTGCAGCTTTCTCTAGCACAGATACGCAGTATTTT
>TRBJ1-6|15|TRBV6-1|many|TRBD1
CASSPGGGRGSPLHF
TGTGCCAGCAGCCCAGGGGGGGGGAGAGGATCACCCCTCCACTTT
>TRBJ1-5|15|TRBV28|many|-
CASSIGFHSNQPQHF
TGTGCCAGCAGCATAGGGTTCCATAGCAATCAGCCCCAGCATTTT
>TRBJ2-1|14|TRBV6-1|few|TRBD1
CASLGTGGWDEQFF
TGTGCCAGCCTGGGGACAGGGGGTTGGGATGAGCAGTTCTTC
>TRBJ1-1|15|TRBV28|-|TRBD1
CASSLFGQGVTEAFF
TGTGCCAGCAGTTTATTCGGACAGGGCGTGACTGAAGCTTTCTTT
>TRBJ2-1|13|TRBV5-5|few|-
CASTSEPGNEQFF
TGTGCCAGCACTAGCGAGCCGGGGAATGAGCAGTTCTTC
>TRBJ2-6|15|TRBV6-6|-|-
CASSYVGAGANVLTF
TGTGCCAGCAGTTACGTCGGGGCAGGGGCCAACGTCCTGACTTTC
>TRBJ1-6|15|TRBV7-9|many|-
CASSHTPMENSPLHF
TGTGCCAGCAGCCACACCCCGATGGAAAATTCACCCCTCCACTTT
>TRBJ1-1|11|TRBV30|few|-
CAWDRQSEAFF
TGTGCCTGGGACCGACAATCAGAAGCTTTCTTT
>TRBJ2-5|13|TRBV20-1|few|-
CSARVWGSETQYF
TGCAGTGCTAGAGTTTGGGGGTCGGAGACCCAGTACTTC